Sequencing of this T cell receptor (beta chain) was carried out in a study of blood T cell repertoires in COVID-19. Across the study: Material from acute and convalescent COVID-19 was sourced from the United States, Italy and Spain. T cells, B-cell-depleted T cells, or PBMCs supplied cDNA or gDNA.

In the authors' methods: Amplification of reference gene primers was used by the study to estimate nucleated cell counts. The protocol was immunoSEQ multiplex PCR, while the TCRdb copy is restricted to in-frame clones and leaves out a portion. V and J calls and clone size are copied from that table; D and trimming were computed from the DNA. Of some 80,000 clones listed, over 80% were seen once; the top ten hold over 5.5%. Germline lookup yields CDR1 SGHAT and CDR2 FQNNGV. This CDR3 spans 17 amino acids. Trimming pared 5 bases from V and 4 bases from J, leaving 23 bases between. The receptor comes from a man in his 60s with active or convalescent COVID-19. Sequencing input: peripheral blood. The rearrangement joins TRBV11-2 to TRBJ2-5, with a weak D call TRBD1 (6 bases). In nucleotides, the CDR3 is TGTGCCAGCAGCCGCCGACCCACAGGGAGCTCAGGAGAGACCCAGTACTTC. This sequence encodes CASSRRPTGSSGETQYF.